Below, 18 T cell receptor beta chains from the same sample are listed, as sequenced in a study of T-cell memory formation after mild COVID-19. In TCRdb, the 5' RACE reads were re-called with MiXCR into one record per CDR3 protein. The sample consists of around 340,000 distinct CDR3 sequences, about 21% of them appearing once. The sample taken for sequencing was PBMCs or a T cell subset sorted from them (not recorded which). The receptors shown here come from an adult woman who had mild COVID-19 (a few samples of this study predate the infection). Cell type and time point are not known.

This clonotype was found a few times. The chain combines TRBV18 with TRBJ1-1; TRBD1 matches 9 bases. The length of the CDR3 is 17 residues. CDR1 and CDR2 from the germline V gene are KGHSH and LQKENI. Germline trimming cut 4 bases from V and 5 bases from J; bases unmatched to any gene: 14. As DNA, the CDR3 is TGTGCCAGCTCACGGTCCCAGACCGGGACAGGGATAACTGAAGCTTTCTTT. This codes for CASSRSQTGTGITEAFF.

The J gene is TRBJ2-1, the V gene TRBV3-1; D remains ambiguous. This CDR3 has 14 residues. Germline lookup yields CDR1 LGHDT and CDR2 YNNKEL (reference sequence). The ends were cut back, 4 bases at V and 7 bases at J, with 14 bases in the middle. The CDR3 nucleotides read TGTGCCAGCAGCCCCGTGCGAGGCGGAAATGAGCAGTTCTTC. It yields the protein CASSPVRGGNEQFF.

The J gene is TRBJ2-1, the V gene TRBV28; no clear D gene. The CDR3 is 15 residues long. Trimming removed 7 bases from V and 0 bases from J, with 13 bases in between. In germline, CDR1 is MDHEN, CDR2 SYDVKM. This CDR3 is CASTPEQSSYNEQFF. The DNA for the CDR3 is TGTGCCAGCACCCCCGAGCAGAGCTCCTACAATGAGCAGTTCTTC.

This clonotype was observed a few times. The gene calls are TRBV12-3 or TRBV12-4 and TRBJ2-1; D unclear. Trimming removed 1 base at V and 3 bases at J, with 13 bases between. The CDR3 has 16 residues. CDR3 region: CASSLGVSVIYNEQFF. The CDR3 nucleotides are TGTGCCAGCAGTTTAGGTGTGTCAGTAATCTACAATGAGCAGTTCTTC.

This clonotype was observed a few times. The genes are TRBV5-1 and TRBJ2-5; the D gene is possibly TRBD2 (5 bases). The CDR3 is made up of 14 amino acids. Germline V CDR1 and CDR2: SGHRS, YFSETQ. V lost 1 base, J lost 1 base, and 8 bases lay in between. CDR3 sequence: CASSLSLAQETQYF. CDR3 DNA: TGCGCCAGCAGCTTGTCCCTAGCCCAAGAGACCCAGTACTTC.

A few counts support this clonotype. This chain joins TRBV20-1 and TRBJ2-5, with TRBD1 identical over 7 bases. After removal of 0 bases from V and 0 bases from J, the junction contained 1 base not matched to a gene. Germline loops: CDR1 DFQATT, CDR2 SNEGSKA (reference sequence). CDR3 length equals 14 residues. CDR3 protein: CSARDGTDQETQYF. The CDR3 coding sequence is TGCAGTGCTAGAGACGGGACAGACCAAGAGACCCAGTACTTC.

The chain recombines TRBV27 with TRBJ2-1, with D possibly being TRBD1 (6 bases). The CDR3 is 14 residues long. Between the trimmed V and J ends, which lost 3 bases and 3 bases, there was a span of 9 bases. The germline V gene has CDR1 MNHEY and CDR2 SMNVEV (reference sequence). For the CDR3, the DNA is TGTGCCAGCAGTTTTGGACAGAACTACAATGAGCAGTTCTTC. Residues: CASSFGQNYNEQFF.

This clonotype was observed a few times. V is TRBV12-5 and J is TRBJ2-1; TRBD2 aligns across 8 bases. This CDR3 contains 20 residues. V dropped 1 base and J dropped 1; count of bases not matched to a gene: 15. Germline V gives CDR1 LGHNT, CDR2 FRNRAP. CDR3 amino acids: CASGLAAYVSAGGSYNEQFF. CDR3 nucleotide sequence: TGTGCTAGTGGTTTGGCCGCGTACGTATCGGCGGGGGGATCCTACAATGAGCAGTTCTTC.

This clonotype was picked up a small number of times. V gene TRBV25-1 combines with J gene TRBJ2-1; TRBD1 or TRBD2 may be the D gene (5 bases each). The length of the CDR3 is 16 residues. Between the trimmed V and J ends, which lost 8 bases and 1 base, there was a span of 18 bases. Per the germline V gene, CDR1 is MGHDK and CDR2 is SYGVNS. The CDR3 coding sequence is TGTGCCAGCCGTGGGGGTGGGCAACGGTCCTACAATGAGCAGTTCTTC. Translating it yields CASRGGGQRSYNEQFF.

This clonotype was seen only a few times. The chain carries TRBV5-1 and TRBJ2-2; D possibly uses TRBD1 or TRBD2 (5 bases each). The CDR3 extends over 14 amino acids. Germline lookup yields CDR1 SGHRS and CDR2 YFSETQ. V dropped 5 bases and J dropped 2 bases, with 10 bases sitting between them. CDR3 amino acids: CASSGGENTGELFF. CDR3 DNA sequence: TGCGCCAGCAGTGGGGGTGAAAACACCGGGGAGCTGTTTTTT.

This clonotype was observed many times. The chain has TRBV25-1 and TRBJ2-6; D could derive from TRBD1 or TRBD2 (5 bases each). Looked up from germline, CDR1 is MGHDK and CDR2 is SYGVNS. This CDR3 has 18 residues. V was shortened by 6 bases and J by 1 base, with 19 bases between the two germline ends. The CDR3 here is CASSAPVSGGSGANVLTF. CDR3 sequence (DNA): TGTGCCAGCAGCGCCCCTGTTAGTGGGGGTTCTGGGGCCAACGTCCTGACTTTC.

For the CDR3, the DNA is TGTGCCTGGAGTCCCAGCGGAGGTTTGGAGCAGTACTTC. It translates to CAWSPSGGLEQYF. V gene TRBV30 combines with J gene TRBJ2-7, with a possible D match to TRBD2 (5 bases). V lost 2 bases, J lost 7 bases, and 15 bases lay in between. Per the germline V gene, CDR1 is GTSNPN and CDR2 is SVGIG (reference sequence). The CDR3 sequence is 13 residues long.

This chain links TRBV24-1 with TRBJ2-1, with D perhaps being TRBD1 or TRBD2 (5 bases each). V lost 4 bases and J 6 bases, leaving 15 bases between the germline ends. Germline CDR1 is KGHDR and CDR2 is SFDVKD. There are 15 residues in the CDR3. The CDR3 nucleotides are TGTGCCACCAGTGACCCCACCACTAGGGGCAATGAGCAGTTCTTC. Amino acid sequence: CATSDPTTRGNEQFF.

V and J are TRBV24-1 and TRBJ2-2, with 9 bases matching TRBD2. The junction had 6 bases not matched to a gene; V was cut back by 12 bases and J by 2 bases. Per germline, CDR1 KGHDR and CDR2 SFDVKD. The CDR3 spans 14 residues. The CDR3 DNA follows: TGTGCCGCCACTAGCGGGCTTAACACCGGGGAGCTGTTTTTT. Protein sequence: CAATSGLNTGELFF.

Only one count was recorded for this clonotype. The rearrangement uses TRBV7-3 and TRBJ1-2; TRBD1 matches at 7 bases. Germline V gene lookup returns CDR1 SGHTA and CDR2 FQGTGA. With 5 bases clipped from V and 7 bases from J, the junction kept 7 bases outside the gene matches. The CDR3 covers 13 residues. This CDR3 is CASSPGGDSGYTF. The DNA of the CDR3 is TGTGCCAGCAGCCCAGGGGGGGATAGTGGCTACACCTTC.

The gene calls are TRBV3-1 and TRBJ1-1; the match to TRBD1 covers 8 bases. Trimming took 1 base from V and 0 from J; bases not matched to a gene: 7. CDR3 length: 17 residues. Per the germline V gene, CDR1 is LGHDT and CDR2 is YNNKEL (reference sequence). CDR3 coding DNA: TGTGCCAGCAGCCAAGGCAGGGGGCTAGACATGAACACTGAAGCTTTCTTT. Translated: CASSQGRGLDMNTEAFF.

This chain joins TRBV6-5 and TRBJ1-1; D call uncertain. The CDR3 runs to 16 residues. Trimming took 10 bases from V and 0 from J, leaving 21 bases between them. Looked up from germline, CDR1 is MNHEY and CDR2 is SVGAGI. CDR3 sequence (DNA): TGTGCCACCTTCCCCTTACATACTCTCCTGAACACTGAAGCTTTCTTT. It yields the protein CATFPLHTLLNTEAFF.

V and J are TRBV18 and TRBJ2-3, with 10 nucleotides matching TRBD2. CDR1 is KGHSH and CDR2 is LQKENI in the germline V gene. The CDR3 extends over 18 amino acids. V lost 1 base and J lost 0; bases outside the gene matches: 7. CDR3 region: CASSPLAGGPGSTDTQYF. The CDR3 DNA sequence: TGTGCCAGCTCACCACTAGCGGGAGGACCCGGTAGCACAGATACGCAGTATTTT.